Following are 4 T cell receptor beta chains from one sample sequenced in a study of beta chain features in type 1 diabetes (dated 2018 in TCRdb). The library relied on the immunoSEQ multiplex PCR assay. All of the isolated RNA was reverse transcribed with the High Capacity cDNA Reverse Transcription Kit, so expressed TCRB transcripts were sequenced. TCRdb's version of the immuneACCESS table is confined to in-frame rearrangements and falls short of the full clone set. An unresolved V gene accounts for under half of the shortfall where checked; the remainder is of unknown origin. The sample table lists hundreds of thousands of clones, around 13% of them with a count of one. The top ten hold under 8.5% of the sample. Specimen: central memory CD4+ T cells from blood. These receptors originate from a man younger than 45 in good health.

The chain combines TRBV2 with TRBJ1-2; D uncertain. Germline CDR1 is SNHLY and CDR2 is FYNNEI. The CDR3 runs 13 residues. Between the trimmed V and J ends, which lost 8 bases and 0 bases, there was a span of 10 bases. The CDR3 DNA sequence: TGTGCCAGCGGTTCAGGAGCTAACTATGGCTACACCTTC. This translates into CASGSGANYGYTF.

V is TRBV19 and J is TRBJ1-2; 9 bases match TRBD1. J was trimmed by 6 bases and V by 6 bases; bases with no gene match: 14. Germline CDR1 LNHDA, CDR2 SQIVND (reference sequence). CDR3 length equals 16 residues. The chain's CDR3 is CASRLSGTGKVDGYTF. DNA for the CDR3: TGTGCCAGTAGACTCTCCGGGACAGGGAAGGTGGATGGCTACACCTTC. Supplemented by reference TRBV19 and TRBJ1-2, the full variable domain reads DGGITQSPKYLFRKEGQNVTLSCEQNLNHDAMYWYRQDPGQGLRLIYYSQIVNDFQKGDIAEGYSVSREKKESFPLTVTSAQKNPTAFYLCASRLSGTGKVDGYTFGSGTRLTVV.

This clone was detected a few times. The gene calls are TRBV2 and TRBJ2-7; D possibly corresponds to TRBD2 (5 bases). The germline gives CDR1 SNHLY, CDR2 FYNNEI. Trimming cost V 4 bases and J 1 base, with 11 bases left between them. This CDR3 has 14 residues. CDR3 protein: CASSVERVSYEQYF. CDR3 nucleotides: TGTGCCAGCAGTGTAGAGAGGGTTTCCTACGAGCAGTACTTC.

To note about this clone: This sample also contains other DNA sequences that code for the same CDR3. This sequence joins TRBV9 and TRBJ2-3; D is unclear. Looked up from germline, CDR1 is SGDLS and CDR2 is YYNGEE. Trimming took off 0 bases at V and 1 base at J, with 9 bases between the two ends. This CDR3 has 15 amino acids. The CDR3 spells CASSVAGGRTDTQYF. CDR3 coding DNA: TGTGCCAGCAGCGTAGCGGGCGGACGCACAGATACGCAGTATTTT. The full variable domain, in which reference TRBV9 and TRBJ2-3 provide the parts outside the CDR3, is DSGVTQTPKHLITATGQRVTLRCSPRSGDLSVYWYQQSLDQGLQFLIQYYNGEERAKGNILERFSAQQFPDLHSELNLSSLELGDSALYFCASSVAGGRTDTQYFGPGTRLTVL.